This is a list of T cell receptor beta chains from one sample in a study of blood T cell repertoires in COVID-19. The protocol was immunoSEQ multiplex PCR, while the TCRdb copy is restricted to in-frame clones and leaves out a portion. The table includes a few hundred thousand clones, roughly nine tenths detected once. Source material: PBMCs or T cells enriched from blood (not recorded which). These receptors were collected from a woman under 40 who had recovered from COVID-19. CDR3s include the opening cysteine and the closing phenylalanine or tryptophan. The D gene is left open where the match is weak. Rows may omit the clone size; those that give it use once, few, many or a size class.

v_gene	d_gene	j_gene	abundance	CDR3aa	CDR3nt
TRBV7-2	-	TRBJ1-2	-	CASSPQGTVPGYTF	TGTGCCAGCAGCCCGCAGGGGACCGTCCCTGGCTACACCTTC
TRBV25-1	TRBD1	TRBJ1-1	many	CASSKQGAVNTEAFF	TGTGCCAGCAGTAAACAGGGGGCAGTGAACACTGAAGCTTTCTTT
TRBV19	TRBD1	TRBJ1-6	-	CASTTGGELGPLHF	TGTGCCAGTACCACAGGGGGCGAACTGGGACCCCTCCACTTT
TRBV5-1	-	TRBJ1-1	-	CASSLLSGANTEAFF	TGCGCCAGCAGCTTGTTGTCAGGGGCTAACACTGAAGCTTTCTTT
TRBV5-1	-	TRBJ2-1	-	CASSRDSYNEQFF	TGCGCCAGCAGTCGGGATTCCTACAATGAGCAGTTCTTC
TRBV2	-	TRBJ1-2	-	CASRATENYGYTF	TGTGCCAGCAGAGCGACAGAGAACTATGGCTACACCTTC
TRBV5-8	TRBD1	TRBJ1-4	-	CASSEGQGNSNEKLFF	TGTGCCAGCAGCGAGGGACAGGGCAATTCGAATGAAAAACTGTTTTTT
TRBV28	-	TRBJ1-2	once	CASSPVGYGYTF	TGTGCCAGCAGTCCGGTCGGGTATGGCTACACCTTC
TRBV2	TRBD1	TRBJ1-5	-	CASSASAGGGNQPQHF	TGTGCCAGCAGTGCATCGGCAGGGGGCGGCAATCAGCCCCAGCATTTT
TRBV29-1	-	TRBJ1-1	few	CSVEGTPNTEAFF	TGCAGCGTTGAGGGGACACCGAACACTGAAGCTTTCTTT
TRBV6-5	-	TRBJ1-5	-	CASSSVRDTQPQHF	TGTGCCAGCAGTTCCGTCAGGGATACTCAGCCCCAGCATTTT
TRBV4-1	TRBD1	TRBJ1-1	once	CASSQLRDRVMNTEAFF	TGCGCCAGCAGCCAGCTCCGGGACAGGGTAATGAACACTGAAGCTTTCTTT
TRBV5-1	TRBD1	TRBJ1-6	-	CASSTGVGSPLHF	TGCGCCAGCAGCACAGGGGTAGGGTCACCCCTCCACTTT
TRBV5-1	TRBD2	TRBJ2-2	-	CASSLGQAGGGELFF	TGCGCCAGCAGCTTGGGTCAGGCGGGAGGCGGGGAGCTGTTTTTT
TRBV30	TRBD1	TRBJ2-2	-	CAWTKPGTGVTVGELFF	TGTGCCTGGACCAAACCGGGGACAGGGGTTACAGTCGGGGAGCTGTTTTTT
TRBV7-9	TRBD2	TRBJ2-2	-	CASSFDRTGGTGELFF	TGTGCCAGCAGCTTCGATCGCACGGGAGGAACCGGGGAGCTGTTTTTT
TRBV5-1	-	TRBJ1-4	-	CASSLTQPLGVHATNEKLFF	TGCGCCAGCAGCCTTACCCAGCCTCTAGGGGTCCATGCAACTAATGAAAAACTGTTTTTT
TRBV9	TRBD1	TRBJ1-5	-	CASSAETGPNQPQHF	TGTGCCAGCAGCGCAGAGACAGGGCCCAATCAGCCCCAGCATTTT
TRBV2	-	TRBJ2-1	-	CASVRGGIYNEQFF	TGTGCCAGCGTAAGGGGGGGGATCTACAATGAGCAGTTCTTC
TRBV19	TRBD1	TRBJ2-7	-	CASSAGTGQNPYEQYF	TGTGCCAGTAGTGCCGGGACAGGGCAGAACCCCTACGAGCAGTACTTC
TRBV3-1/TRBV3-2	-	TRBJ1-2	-	CASSQDEFNYGYTF	TGTGCCAGCAGCCAAGATGAGTTTAACTATGGCTACACCTTC
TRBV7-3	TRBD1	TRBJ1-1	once	CASSPGGTEAFF	TGTGCCAGCAGCCCAGGGGGCACTGAAGCTTTCTTT
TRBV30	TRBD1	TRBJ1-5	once	CAWSRSGTGAQPQHF	TGTGCCTGGAGCCGTTCCGGGACAGGGGCTCAGCCCCAGCATTTT
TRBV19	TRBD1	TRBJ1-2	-	CASRSWAGGDNYGYTF	TGTGCCAGTAGAAGTTGGGCAGGGGGAGATAACTATGGCTACACCTTC
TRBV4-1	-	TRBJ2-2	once	CASSPGQSDPGELFF	TGCGCCAGCAGCCCCGGACAGTCGGACCCCGGGGAGCTGTTTTTT
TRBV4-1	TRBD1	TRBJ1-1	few	CASSRSNGDRGSNTEAFF	TGCGCCAGCAGCCGGTCTAACGGGGACAGGGGCTCGAACACTGAAGCTTTCTTT
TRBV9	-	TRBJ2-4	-	CASSVGGGENIQYF	TGTGCCAGCAGCGTAGGAGGGGGGGAAAACATTCAGTACTTC
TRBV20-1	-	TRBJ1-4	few	CSASRRKVNEKLFF	TGCAGTGCTAGTAGGCGGAAGGTTAATGAAAAACTGTTTTTT
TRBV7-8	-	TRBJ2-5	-	CASSLIPGAGARETQYF	TGTGCCAGCAGCTTAATCCCCGGGGCGGGGGCCAGGGAGACCCAGTACTTC
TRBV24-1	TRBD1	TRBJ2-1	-	CATSDRPGQGVPSYNEQFF	TGTGCCACCAGTGACCGACCGGGACAGGGCGTACCTTCCTACAATGAGCAGTTCTTC
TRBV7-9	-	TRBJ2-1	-	CASSLVRTVNNEQFF	TGTGCCAGCAGCTTAGTCCGGACAGTGAACAATGAGCAGTTCTTC
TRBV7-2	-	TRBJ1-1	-	CASSLDPPPNRAEAFF	TGTGCCAGCAGCTTAGACCCGCCCCCCAACAGGGCTGAAGCTTTCTTT
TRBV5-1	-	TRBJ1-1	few	CASSSHGAEAFF	TGCGCCAGCAGCTCGCACGGAGCTGAAGCTTTCTTT
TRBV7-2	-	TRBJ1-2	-	CASSSPQSGGYTF	TGTGCCAGCAGCTCCCCCCAGTCGGGAGGCTACACCTTC
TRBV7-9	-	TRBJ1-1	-	CASSLLRTEAFF	TGTGCCAGCAGCTTATTACGGACTGAAGCTTTCTTT
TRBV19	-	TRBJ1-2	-	CAISTNDRNYGYTF	TGTGCCATCTCTACCAACGACAGAAACTATGGCTACACCTTC
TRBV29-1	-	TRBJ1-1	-	CSVQNGVEAFF	TGCAGCGTGCAAAACGGGGTTGAAGCTTTCTTT
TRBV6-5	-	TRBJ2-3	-	CASSYDRDTQYF	TGTGCCAGCAGTTACGATAGAGATACGCAGTATTTT
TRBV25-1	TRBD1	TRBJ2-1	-	CASRAPGQGSEQFF	TGTGCCAGCAGGGCTCCGGGACAGGGGAGTGAGCAGTTCTTC
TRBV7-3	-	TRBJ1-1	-	CASSLSPGDMNTEAFF	TGTGCCAGCAGCTTATCACCCGGGGACATGAACACTGAAGCTTTCTTT
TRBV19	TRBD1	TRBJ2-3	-	CASSRDSFLADTQYF	TGTGCCAGTAGCCGGGACAGCTTTCTCGCAGATACGCAGTATTTT
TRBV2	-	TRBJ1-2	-	CATKESALRYTF	TGTGCCACCAAAGAATCTGCGTTGCGCTACACCTTC
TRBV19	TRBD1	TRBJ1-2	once	CASSPGQGSNYGYTF	TGTGCCAGTAGCCCGGGACAGGGGTCGAACTATGGCTACACCTTC
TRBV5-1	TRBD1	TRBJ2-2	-	CASSLAQGANTGELFF	TGCGCCAGCAGCTTGGCTCAGGGGGCGAACACCGGGGAGCTGTTTTTT
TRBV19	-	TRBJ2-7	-	CASSIEAGMAYYEQYF	TGTGCCAGTAGTATAGAGGCAGGGATGGCCTACTACGAGCAGTACTTC
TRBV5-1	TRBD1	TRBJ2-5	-	CASSQQGFQETQYF	TGCGCCAGCAGCCAACAGGGGTTTCAAGAGACCCAGTACTTC
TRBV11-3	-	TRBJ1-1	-	CASSRGGTEAFF	TGTGCCAGCAGCCGCGGGGGCACTGAAGCTTTCTTT
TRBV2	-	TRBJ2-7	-	CASRQNSYEQYF	TGTGCCAGCAGGCAGAACTCCTACGAGCAGTACTTC
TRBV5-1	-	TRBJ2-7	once	CASSLVQANYEQYF	TGCGCCAGCAGCTTGGTGCAGGCCAACTACGAGCAGTACTTC